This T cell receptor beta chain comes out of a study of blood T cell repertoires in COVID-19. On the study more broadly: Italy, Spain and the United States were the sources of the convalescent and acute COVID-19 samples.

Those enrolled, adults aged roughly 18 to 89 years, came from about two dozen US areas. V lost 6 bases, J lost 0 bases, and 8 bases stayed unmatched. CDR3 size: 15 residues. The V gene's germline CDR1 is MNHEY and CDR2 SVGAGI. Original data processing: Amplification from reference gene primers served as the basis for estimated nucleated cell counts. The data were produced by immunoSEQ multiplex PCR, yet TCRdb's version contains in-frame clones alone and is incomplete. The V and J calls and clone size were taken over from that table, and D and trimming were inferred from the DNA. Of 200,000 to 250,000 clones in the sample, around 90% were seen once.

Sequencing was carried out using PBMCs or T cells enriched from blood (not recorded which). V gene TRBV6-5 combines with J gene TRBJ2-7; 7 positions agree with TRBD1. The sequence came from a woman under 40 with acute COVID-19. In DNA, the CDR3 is TGTGCCAGCAGGAGGGACAGCCAACTCTCCTACGAGCAGTACTTC. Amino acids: CASRRDSQLSYEQYF.